Listed below are T cell receptor beta chains from one sample, sequenced in a study of T cells in Graves' hyperthyroidism and ophthalmopathy. Each CDR3 protein gets one entry after TCRdb re-called the multiplex PCR reads with MiXCR. The sample has about 320,000 distinct CDR3 sequences; 15% to 20% are singletons. The sequencing sample was made of blood. The receptors shown here come from a man aged 25 to 40 with Graves' hyperthyroidism. Each CDR3 is given with its conserved first and last residue. The D gene is left open where the match is weak. Expanded clones get a size class; other rows say once, few or many, or leave the size out.

cdr3_length: 18
d_call: TRBD2
v_call: TRBV29-1
clone_size: NA
j_call: TRBJ2-5
cdr3_nt: TGCAGCGTTGATGCGCTCAGTGTTGGGGCGGGAGACCAAGAGACCCAGTACTTC
cdr3_aa: CSVDALSVGAGDQETQYF

cdr3_length: 12
d_call: NA
v_call: TRBV20-1
clone_size: NA
j_call: TRBJ2-5
cdr3_nt: TGCAGTGCTAGAGCCGGGGGAGAGACCCAGTACTTC
cdr3_aa: CSARAGGETQYF

cdr3_length: 12
d_call: TRBD2
v_call: TRBV10-3
clone_size: many
j_call: TRBJ2-7
cdr3_nt: TGTGCCATAAGTTCTAGCGGGTACGAGCAGTACTTC
cdr3_aa: CAISSSGYEQYF

cdr3_length: 17
d_call: NA
v_call: TRBV3-1
clone_size: many
j_call: TRBJ2-5
cdr3_nt: TGTGCCAGCAGCCAAAAAAGTTCAGGGGTCACTCAAGAGACCCAGTACTTC
cdr3_aa: CASSQKSSGVTQETQYF

cdr3_length: 19
d_call: TRBD2
v_call: TRBV7-8
clone_size: NA
j_call: TRBJ2-5
cdr3_nt: TGTGCCAGCAGCCTAGGACTGTACCCCGGGACTAGCGGGAGAGAGACCCAGTACTTC
cdr3_aa: CASSLGLYPGTSGRETQYF

cdr3_length: 13
d_call: NA
v_call: TRBV14
clone_size: NA
j_call: TRBJ2-7
cdr3_nt: TGTGCCAGCAGCCCCCGGGGTGTCTACGAGCAGTACTTC
cdr3_aa: CASSPRGVYEQYF

cdr3_length: 15
d_call: NA
v_call: TRBV6-2/TRBV6-3
clone_size: NA
j_call: TRBJ2-5
cdr3_nt: TGTGCCAGCAGTTACTCCCGCCTGCAAAAAGAGACCCAGTACTTC
cdr3_aa: CASSYSRLQKETQYF

cdr3_length: 15
d_call: TRBD1
v_call: TRBV7-9
clone_size: NA
j_call: TRBJ1-1
cdr3_nt: TGTGCCAGCAGCAAACTCGACAGGGGGGCGGCTGAAGCTTTCTTT
cdr3_aa: CASSKLDRGAAEAFF

cdr3_length: 15
d_call: NA
v_call: TRBV7-8
clone_size: many
j_call: TRBJ2-5
cdr3_nt: TGTGCCAGCAGCCCAGGGACGGGGGTTCAAGAGACCCAGTACTTC
cdr3_aa: CASSPGTGVQETQYF

cdr3_length: 15
d_call: TRBD1
v_call: TRBV11-2
clone_size: many
j_call: TRBJ2-7
cdr3_nt: TGTGCCAGCAGCTTAATAAGGACAGGAGTAAACGAGCAGTACTTC
cdr3_aa: CASSLIRTGVNEQYF

cdr3_length: 16
d_call: NA
v_call: TRBV6-6
clone_size: many
j_call: TRBJ2-3
cdr3_nt: TGTGCCAGCAGTTACGGAACGGCAGGAGTCACAGATACGCAGTATTTT
cdr3_aa: CASSYGTAGVTDTQYF

cdr3_length: 16
d_call: TRBD1
v_call: TRBV5-1
clone_size: NA
j_call: TRBJ2-3
cdr3_nt: TGCGCCAGCAGCTCGACAGGGGGATCAGGCACGGATACGCAGTATTTT
cdr3_aa: CASSSTGGSGTDTQYF

cdr3_length: 12
d_call: NA
v_call: TRBV20-1
clone_size: many
j_call: TRBJ2-7
cdr3_nt: TGCAGTGCTAGTCGGCTCACCTACGAGCAGTACTTC
cdr3_aa: CSASRLTYEQYF

cdr3_length: 14
d_call: NA
v_call: TRBV7-3
clone_size: NA
j_call: TRBJ2-2
cdr3_nt: TGTGCCAGCAGCTGGGGGGGGGCATCCGGGGAGCTGTTTTTT
cdr3_aa: CASSWGGASGELFF

cdr3_length: 14
d_call: NA
v_call: TRBV9
clone_size: NA
j_call: TRBJ2-1
cdr3_nt: TGTGCCAGCAGCGTATCAGGGACTTACAATGAGCAGTTCTTC
cdr3_aa: CASSVSGTYNEQFF

cdr3_length: 14
d_call: NA
v_call: TRBV30
clone_size: NA
j_call: TRBJ1-6
cdr3_nt: TGTGCCTGGAGTGTTGAGGGGGGAAATTCACCCCTCCACTTT
cdr3_aa: CAWSVEGGNSPLHF

cdr3_length: 16
d_call: TRBD1
v_call: TRBV20-1
clone_size: many
j_call: TRBJ2-3
cdr3_nt: TGCAGTGCTCCTACCCGGGGACAGGGGCACACAGATACGCAGTATTTT
cdr3_aa: CSAPTRGQGHTDTQYF

cdr3_length: 14
d_call: TRBD1
v_call: TRBV29-1
clone_size: NA
j_call: TRBJ2-3
cdr3_nt: TGCAGCGTCCTCAGACAGGGGTCGCCAGATACGCAGTATTTT
cdr3_aa: CSVLRQGSPDTQYF

cdr3_length: 15
d_call: TRBD1
v_call: TRBV20-1
clone_size: many
j_call: TRBJ2-7
cdr3_nt: TGCAGTGCTAGAGACTCCGGGACAGGTTCCCACGAGCAGTACTTC
cdr3_aa: CSARDSGTGSHEQYF

cdr3_length: 13
d_call: NA
v_call: TRBV5-1
clone_size: NA
j_call: TRBJ1-1
cdr3_nt: TGCGCCAGCAGACCGGAGGAGGGCCCTGAAGCTTTCTTT
cdr3_aa: CASRPEEGPEAFF

cdr3_length: 12
d_call: NA
v_call: TRBV12-3/TRBV12-4
clone_size: few
j_call: TRBJ2-4
cdr3_nt: TGTGCCAGCAGCACCCTAGCGAACATTCAGTACTTC
cdr3_aa: CASSTLANIQYF

cdr3_length: 14
d_call: TRBD2
v_call: TRBV7-9
clone_size: NA
j_call: TRBJ2-3
cdr3_nt: TGTGCCAGCAGCACTAGCGGAGGCACAGATACGCAGTATTTT
cdr3_aa: CASSTSGGTDTQYF

cdr3_length: 13
d_call: NA
v_call: TRBV11-2
clone_size: once
j_call: TRBJ2-2
cdr3_nt: TGTGCCAGCAGCTTAGAGTCCAGGGACGAGCGGTTTTTT
cdr3_aa: CASSLESRDERFF

cdr3_length: 15
d_call: TRBD2
v_call: TRBV6-2/TRBV6-3
clone_size: few
j_call: TRBJ2-1
cdr3_nt: TGTGCCAGCAGTCCTGCGGGGGGGGCCTACAATGAGCAGTTCTTC
cdr3_aa: CASSPAGGAYNEQFF

cdr3_length: 14
d_call: NA
v_call: TRBV28
clone_size: NA
j_call: TRBJ1-5
cdr3_nt: TGTGCCAGCAGGAAGGGGGGTGCCAATCAGCCCCAGCATTTT
cdr3_aa: CASRKGGANQPQHF

cdr3_length: 15
d_call: NA
v_call: TRBV29-1
clone_size: once
j_call: TRBJ2-1
cdr3_nt: TGCAGCGTTGAGCGGACCGGTTCCTCCTACAATGAGCAGTTCTTC
cdr3_aa: CSVERTGSSYNEQFF

cdr3_length: 14
d_call: NA
v_call: TRBV29-1
clone_size: NA
j_call: TRBJ1-5
cdr3_nt: TGCAGCGTGGCGGTAGGGGATCAGAATCAGCCCCAGCATTTT
cdr3_aa: CSVAVGDQNQPQHF

cdr3_length: 15
d_call: TRBD2
v_call: TRBV6-1
clone_size: many
j_call: TRBJ2-1
cdr3_nt: TGTGCCAGCAGGTCGGGCGGGAGCTCCTACAATGAGCAGTTCTTC
cdr3_aa: CASRSGGSSYNEQFF

cdr3_length: 17
d_call: NA
v_call: TRBV6-5
clone_size: many
j_call: TRBJ1-5
cdr3_nt: TGTGCCAGCAGTTACTCCATTAACAGGGCACAGACTGAGCCCCAGCATTTT
cdr3_aa: CASSYSINRAQTEPQHF

cdr3_length: 13
d_call: TRBD1
v_call: TRBV30
clone_size: many
j_call: TRBJ2-1
cdr3_nt: TGTGCCTGGGACAGGGGGGAGGACAATGAGCAGTTCTTC
cdr3_aa: CAWDRGEDNEQFF

cdr3_length: 16
d_call: NA
v_call: TRBV6-6
clone_size: NA
j_call: TRBJ1-3
cdr3_nt: TGTGCCAGCAGTTACTCGATGAACATCGGTGGAAACACCATATATTTT
cdr3_aa: CASSYSMNIGGNTIYF

cdr3_length: 13
d_call: NA
v_call: TRBV20-1
clone_size: many
j_call: TRBJ2-7
cdr3_nt: TGCAGTGCTGAAGCGACAGGTATCGACGAGCAGTACTTC
cdr3_aa: CSAEATGIDEQYF

cdr3_length: 15
d_call: TRBD2
v_call: TRBV7-3
clone_size: NA
j_call: TRBJ2-1
cdr3_nt: TGTGCCAGCAGCCCGACTAGGCTAGCGGGAGCTGAGCAGTTCTTC
cdr3_aa: CASSPTRLAGAEQFF

cdr3_length: 15
d_call: TRBD1
v_call: TRBV2
clone_size: many
j_call: TRBJ2-1
cdr3_nt: TGTGCCAGCACAGACCCGGGACAGGGGTTCGATGAGCAGTTCTTC
cdr3_aa: CASTDPGQGFDEQFF

cdr3_length: 14
d_call: NA
v_call: TRBV5-1
clone_size: few
j_call: TRBJ2-7
cdr3_nt: TGCGCCAGCAGCCTAGATTGGTCGGCCTACGAGCAGTACTTC
cdr3_aa: CASSLDWSAYEQYF

cdr3_length: 15
d_call: TRBD2
v_call: TRBV5-1
clone_size: many
j_call: TRBJ2-1
cdr3_nt: TGCGCCAGCTCTCCTGGGGGGGTTGGGTTGAATGAGCAGTTCTTC
cdr3_aa: CASSPGGVGLNEQFF